This T cell receptor beta chain was sequenced in a study of early T cells in non-severe SARS-CoV-2 infection. One entry per CDR3 protein results from TCRdb running MiXCR on the 5' RACE reads. The data show about 80,000 distinct CDR3 sequences, about 6% seen once. CDR1 is SGHVS and CDR2 is FQNEAQ in the germline V gene. Trimming at V came to 5 bases and at J to 5 bases, leaving 6 bases not matched to a gene. This CDR3 contains 13 residues. This clonotype was seen only a few times. This chain uses TRBV7-8 with TRBJ2-7; 7 bases line up with TRBD1. Material for sequencing was whole blood. The clonotype originates from an adult who was a healthcare worker with PCR-confirmed SARS-CoV-2 infection or an uninfected control (not recorded which). Here the CDR3 DNA reads TGTGCCAGCAGCCAAGGAACAGGGGACGAGCAGTACTTC. Protein: CASSQGTGDEQYF.